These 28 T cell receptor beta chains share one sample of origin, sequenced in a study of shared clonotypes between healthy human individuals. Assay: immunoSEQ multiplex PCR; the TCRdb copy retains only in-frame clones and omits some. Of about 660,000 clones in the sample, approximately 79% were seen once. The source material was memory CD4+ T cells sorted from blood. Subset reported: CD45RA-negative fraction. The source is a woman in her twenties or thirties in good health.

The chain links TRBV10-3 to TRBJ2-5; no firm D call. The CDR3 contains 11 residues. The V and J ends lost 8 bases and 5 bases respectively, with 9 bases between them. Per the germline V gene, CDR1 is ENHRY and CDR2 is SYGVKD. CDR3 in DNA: TGTGCCATCGGTGGAGAGGAGACCCAGTACTTC. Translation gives CAIGGEETQYF.

Here the CDR3 DNA reads TGTGCCAGCAGCTTGGCCCGGGGGACTTTTTTTCGTGGGCAGTACTTC. Translation gives CASSLARGTFFRGQYF. The V call is TRBV7-9, the J call TRBJ2-7; possibly TRBD2 for D (6 bases). Trimming took 3 bases from V and 9 from J, leaving 24 bases between them. CDR1 is SEHNR and CDR2 is FQNEAQ in the germline V gene (reference sequence). The CDR3 runs to 16 residues.

DNA for the CDR3: TGTGCCAGTAGTCTGGCGGCCGCTACCTATGAGCAGTTCTTC. Its protein is CASSLAAATYEQFF. V is TRBV19 and J is TRBJ2-1, with D unresolved. The germline V gene has CDR1 LNHDA and CDR2 SQIVND (reference sequence). The CDR3 is 14 amino acids. The germline V and J ends were trimmed by 5 bases and 8 bases, with 16 bases remaining between them.

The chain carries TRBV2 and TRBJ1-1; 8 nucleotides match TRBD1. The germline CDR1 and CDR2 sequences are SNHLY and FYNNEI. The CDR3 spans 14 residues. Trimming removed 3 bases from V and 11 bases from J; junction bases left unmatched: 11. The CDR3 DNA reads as TGTGCCAGCAGTGATGATCAGGGGGCGCGAGGGGCTTTCTTT. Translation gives CASSDDQGARGAFF. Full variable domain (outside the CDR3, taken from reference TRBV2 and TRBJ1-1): EPEVTQTPSHQVTQMGQEVILRCVPISNHLYFYWYRQILGQKVEFLVSFYNNEISEKSEIFDDQFSVERPDGSNFTLKIRSTKLEDSAMYFCASSDDQGARGAFFGQGTRLTVV.

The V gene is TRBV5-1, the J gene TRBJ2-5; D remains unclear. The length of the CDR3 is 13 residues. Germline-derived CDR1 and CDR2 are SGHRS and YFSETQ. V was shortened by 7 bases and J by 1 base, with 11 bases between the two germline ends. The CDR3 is CASGPSPQETQYF. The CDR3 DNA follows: TGCGCCAGCGGACCCTCCCCCCAAGAGACCCAGTACTTC.

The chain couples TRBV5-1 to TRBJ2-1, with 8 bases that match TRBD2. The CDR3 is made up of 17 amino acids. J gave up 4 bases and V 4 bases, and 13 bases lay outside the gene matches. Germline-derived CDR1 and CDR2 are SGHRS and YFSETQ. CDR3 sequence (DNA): TGCGCCAGCAGCGCCGGGGACGGGACTAGAAGATACAATGAGCAGTTCTTC. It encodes CASSAGDGTRRYNEQFF.

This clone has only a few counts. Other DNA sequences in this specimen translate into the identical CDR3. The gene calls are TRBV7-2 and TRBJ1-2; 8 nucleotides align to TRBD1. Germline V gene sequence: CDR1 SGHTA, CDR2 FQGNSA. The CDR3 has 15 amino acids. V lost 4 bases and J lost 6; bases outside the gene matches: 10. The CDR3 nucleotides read TGTGCCAGCAGCTCATCCCTGACAGGGGCGGATGGCTACACCTTC. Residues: CASSSSLTGADGYTF.

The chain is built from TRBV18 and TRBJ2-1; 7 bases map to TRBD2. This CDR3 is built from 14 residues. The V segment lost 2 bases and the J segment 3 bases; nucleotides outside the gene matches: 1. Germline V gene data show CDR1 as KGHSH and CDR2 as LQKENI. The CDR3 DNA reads TGTGCCAGCTCACCAAGCGGGATCTACAATGAGCAGTTCTTC. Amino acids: CASSPSGIYNEQFF.

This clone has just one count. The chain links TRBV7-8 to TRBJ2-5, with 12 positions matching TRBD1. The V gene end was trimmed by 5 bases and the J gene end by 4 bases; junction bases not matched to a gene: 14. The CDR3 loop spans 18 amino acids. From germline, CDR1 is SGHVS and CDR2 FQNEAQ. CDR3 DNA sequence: TGTGCCAGCAGCCTCCGGGACAGGGGGCGAAGTACCCTAGAGACCCAGTACTTC. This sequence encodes CASSLRDRGRSTLETQYF.

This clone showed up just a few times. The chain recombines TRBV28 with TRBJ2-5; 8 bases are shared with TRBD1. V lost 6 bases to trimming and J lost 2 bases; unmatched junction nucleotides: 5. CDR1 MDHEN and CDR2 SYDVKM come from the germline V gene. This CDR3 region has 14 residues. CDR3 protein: CASSPGQAQETQYF. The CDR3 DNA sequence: TGTGCCAGCAGCCCGGGACAGGCACAAGAGACCCAGTACTTC.

CDR3 protein: CASSPPRLAAGYEQFF. The DNA of the CDR3 is TGTGCCAGCAGCCCACCCCGACTGGCCGCCGGCTATGAGCAGTTCTTC. The chain combines TRBV11-2 with TRBJ2-1; D is undetermined. CDR3 size: 16 residues. Germline CDR1 is SGHAT and CDR2 is FQNNGV. V dropped 5 bases and J dropped 8 bases, with 22 bases sitting between them.

Here the CDR3 reads CARLRFRKAGGREQYF. CDR3 bases: TGTGCCAGGCTTAGATTTCGGAAAGCGGGAGGGCGTGAGCAGTACTTC. The chain couples TRBV11-3 to TRBJ2-7, with 10 bases fitting TRBD2. The germline CDR1 and CDR2 sequences are SGHNT and YENEEA. This CDR3 has 16 residues. V was pared by 9 bases and J by 7 bases, with 18 bases of the junction left unmatched. The complete variable domain, with remaining parts taken from reference TRBV11-3 and TRBJ2-7, reads EAGVVQSPRYKIIEKKQPVAFWCNPISGHNTLYWYLQNLGQGPELLIRYENEEAVDDSQLPKDRFSAERLKGVDSTLKIQPAELGDSAVYLCARLRFRKAGGREQYFGPGTRLTVT.

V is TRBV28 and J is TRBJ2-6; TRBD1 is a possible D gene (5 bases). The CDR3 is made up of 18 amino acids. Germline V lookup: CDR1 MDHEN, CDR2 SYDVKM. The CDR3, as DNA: TGTGCAAGGGATCAGGGTGGTCCGCCTCGCTCTGGGGCCAACGTCCTGACTTTC. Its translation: CARDQGGPPRSGANVLTF.

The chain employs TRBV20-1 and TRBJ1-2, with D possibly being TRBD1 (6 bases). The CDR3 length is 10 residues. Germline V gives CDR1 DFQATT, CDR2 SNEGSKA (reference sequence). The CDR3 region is CSKGGRGYTF. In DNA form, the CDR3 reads TGCAGCAAAGGGGGACGCGGCTACACCTTC.

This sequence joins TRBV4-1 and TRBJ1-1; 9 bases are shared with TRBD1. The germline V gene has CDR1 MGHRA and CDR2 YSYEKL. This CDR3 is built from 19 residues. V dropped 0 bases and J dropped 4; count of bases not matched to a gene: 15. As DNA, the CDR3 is TGCGCCAGCAGCCAAGATCCCGGGCGTGTGGACAGGGGAGGCACTGAAGCTTTCTTT. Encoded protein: CASSQDPGRVDRGGTEAFF.

The CDR3 sequence is CASSLTGYGYTF. The CDR3 region has the DNA TGTGCCAGCAGTCTCACAGGGTATGGCTACACCTTC. The rearrangement uses TRBV28 and TRBJ1-2; a possible D gene is TRBD1 (6 bases). V lost 5 bases and J lost 5, with 9 bases in between. Germline V lookup: CDR1 MDHEN, CDR2 SYDVKM. The CDR3 has 12 residues.

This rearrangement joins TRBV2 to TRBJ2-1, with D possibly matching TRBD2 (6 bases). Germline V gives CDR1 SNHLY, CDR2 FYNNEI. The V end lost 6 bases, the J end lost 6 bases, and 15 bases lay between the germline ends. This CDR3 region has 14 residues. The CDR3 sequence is CASSPFRDFNEQFF. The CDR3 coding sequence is TGTGCCAGCAGCCCGTTCCGGGACTTCAATGAGCAGTTCTTC.

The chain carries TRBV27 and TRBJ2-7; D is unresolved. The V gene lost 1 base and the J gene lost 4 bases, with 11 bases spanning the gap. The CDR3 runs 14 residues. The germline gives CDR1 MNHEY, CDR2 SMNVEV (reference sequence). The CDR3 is CASSLFVGVYEQYF. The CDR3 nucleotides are TGTGCCAGCAGTTTATTCGTTGGCGTGTACGAGCAGTACTTC.

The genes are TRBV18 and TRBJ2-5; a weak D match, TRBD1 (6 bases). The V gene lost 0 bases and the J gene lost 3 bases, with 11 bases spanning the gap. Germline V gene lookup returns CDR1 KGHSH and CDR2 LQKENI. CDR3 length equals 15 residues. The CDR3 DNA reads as TGTGCCAGCTCACCACCCCTAAACAGGGAAGAGACCCAGTACTTC. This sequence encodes CASSPPLNREETQYF.

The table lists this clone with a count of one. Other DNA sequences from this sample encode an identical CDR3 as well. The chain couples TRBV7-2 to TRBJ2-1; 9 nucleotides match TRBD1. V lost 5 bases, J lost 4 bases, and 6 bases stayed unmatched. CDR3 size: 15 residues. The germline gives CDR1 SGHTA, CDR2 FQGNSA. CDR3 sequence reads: CASSTTGTGYNEQFF. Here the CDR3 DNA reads TGTGCCAGCAGCACAACCGGGACAGGGTACAATGAGCAGTTCTTC.

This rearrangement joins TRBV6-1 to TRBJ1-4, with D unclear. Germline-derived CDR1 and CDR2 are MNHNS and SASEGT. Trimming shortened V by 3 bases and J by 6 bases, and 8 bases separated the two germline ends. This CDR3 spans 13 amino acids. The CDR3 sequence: CASSETRDEKLFF. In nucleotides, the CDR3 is TGTGCCAGCAGTGAGACAAGGGATGAAAAACTGTTTTTT.

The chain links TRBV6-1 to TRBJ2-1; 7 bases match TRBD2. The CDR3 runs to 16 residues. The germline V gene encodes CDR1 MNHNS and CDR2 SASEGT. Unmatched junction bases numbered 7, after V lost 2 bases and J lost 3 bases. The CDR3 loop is CASSESPGGVYNEQFF. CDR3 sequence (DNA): TGTGCCAGCAGTGAATCTCCGGGAGGTGTCTACAATGAGCAGTTCTTC.

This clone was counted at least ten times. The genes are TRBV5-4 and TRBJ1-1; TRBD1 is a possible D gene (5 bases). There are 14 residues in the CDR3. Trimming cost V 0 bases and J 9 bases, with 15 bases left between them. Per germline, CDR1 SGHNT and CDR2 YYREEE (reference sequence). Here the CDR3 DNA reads TGTGCCAGCAGCTTGGGGAGGGACCCCTCTAAAGCTTTCTTT. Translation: CASSLGRDPSKAFF.

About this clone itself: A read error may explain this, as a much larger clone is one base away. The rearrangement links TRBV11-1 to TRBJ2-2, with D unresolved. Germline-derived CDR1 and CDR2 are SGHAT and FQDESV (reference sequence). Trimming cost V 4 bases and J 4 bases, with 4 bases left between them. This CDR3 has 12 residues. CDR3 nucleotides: TGTGCCAGCAGCTCAGTCACCGGGGAGCTGTTTTTT. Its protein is CASSSVTGELFF.

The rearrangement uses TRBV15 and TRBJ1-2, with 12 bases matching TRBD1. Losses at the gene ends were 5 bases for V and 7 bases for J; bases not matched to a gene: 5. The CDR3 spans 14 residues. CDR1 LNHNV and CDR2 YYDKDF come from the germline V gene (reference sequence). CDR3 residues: CATSLGQGAGGYTF. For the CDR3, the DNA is TGTGCCACCAGCTTGGGACAGGGGGCGGGTGGCTACACCTTC.

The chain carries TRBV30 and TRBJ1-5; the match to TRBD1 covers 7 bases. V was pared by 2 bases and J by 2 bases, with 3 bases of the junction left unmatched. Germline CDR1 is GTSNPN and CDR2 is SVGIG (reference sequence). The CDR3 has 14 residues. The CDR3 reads CAWSKTGGNQPQHF. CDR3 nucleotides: TGTGCCTGGAGTAAAACAGGGGGCAATCAGCCCCAGCATTTT.

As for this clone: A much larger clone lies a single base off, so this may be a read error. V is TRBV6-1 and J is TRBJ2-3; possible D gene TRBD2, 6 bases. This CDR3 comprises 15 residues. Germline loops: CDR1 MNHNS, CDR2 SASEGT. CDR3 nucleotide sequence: TGTGCCAGCATTCGGCTAGCGAGAACCACAAATACGCAGTATTTT. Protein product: CASIRLARTTNTQYF.

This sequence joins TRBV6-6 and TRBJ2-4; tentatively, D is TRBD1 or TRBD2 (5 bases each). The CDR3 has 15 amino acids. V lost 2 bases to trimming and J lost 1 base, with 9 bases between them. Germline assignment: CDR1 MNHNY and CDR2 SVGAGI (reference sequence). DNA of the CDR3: TGTGCCAGCAGTTACGGGACCGCGGCCAAAAACATTCAGTACTTC. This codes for CASSYGTAAKNIQYF.